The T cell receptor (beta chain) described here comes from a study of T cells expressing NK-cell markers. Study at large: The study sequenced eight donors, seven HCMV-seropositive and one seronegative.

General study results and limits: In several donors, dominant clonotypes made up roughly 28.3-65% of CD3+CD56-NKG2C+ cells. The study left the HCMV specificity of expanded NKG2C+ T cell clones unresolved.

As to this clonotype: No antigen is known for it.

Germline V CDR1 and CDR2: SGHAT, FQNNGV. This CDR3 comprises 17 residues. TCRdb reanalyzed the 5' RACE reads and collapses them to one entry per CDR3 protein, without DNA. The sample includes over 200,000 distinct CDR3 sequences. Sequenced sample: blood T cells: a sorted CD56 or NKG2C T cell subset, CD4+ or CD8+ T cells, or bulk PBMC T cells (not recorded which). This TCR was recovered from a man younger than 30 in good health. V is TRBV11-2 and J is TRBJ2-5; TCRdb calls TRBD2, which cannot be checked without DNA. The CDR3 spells CASSLRGDRWYQETQYF.